The clone carrying this T cell receptor (beta chain) was seen more than once but under ten times. Antigen: not known. The data are from a study of shared clonotypes between healthy human individuals. Study-wide results and limits: Specimens sampled were limited to blood, with tissue repertoires likely differing. Generation probability values for non-shared clonotypes were lower than those for clonotypes shared by all four donors.

There were no recent acute infections or vaccinations among the donors, who were healthy HIV-negative adults. Generated by immunoSEQ multiplex PCR, the TCRdb table keeps only in-frame clones and is missing some. The sample has more than 80,000 clones; 67% are singletons. Sequencing input: memory CD8+ T cells sorted from blood. The subset: CD45RO+ cells pooled with CCR7-negative TemRA cells. This TCR was recovered from a man aged 25-45 years in good health.

CDR3 region: CASSPIASGVDYGYTF. The DNA of the CDR3 is TGTGCCAGCAGCCCCATAGCCTCCGGGGTGGACTATGGCTACACCTTC. The chain has TRBV7-9 and TRBJ1-2; D not certain. The V and J ends lost 5 bases and 3 bases respectively, with 19 bases between them. The CDR3 covers 16 residues. Germline CDR1 and CDR2: SEHNR and FQNEAQ (reference sequence). Looking up the rest from reference TRBV7-9 and TRBJ1-2 gives the full variable domain: DTGVSQNPRHKITKRGQNVTFRCDPISEHNRLYWYRQTLGQGPEFLTYFQNEAQLEKSRLLSDRFSAERPKGSFSTLEIQRTEQGDSAMYLCASSPIASGVDYGYTFGSGTRLTVV.